These 6 T cell receptor beta chains were sequenced from one sample in a study of cytotoxic CD8 clonotypes in ibrutinib-treated CLL. Profiling relied on immunoSEQ multiplex PCR, and the TCRdb table lists in-frame clones only, not all of them. This sample has about 300,000 clones; 67% occur once, and the top ten carry 5% to 6.5%. The sequencing used PBMCs, collected after 36 months of ibrutinib treatment. Receptor source: a human donor with chronic lymphocytic leukemia.

The sample holds a few counts of this clone. The chain couples TRBV12-5 to TRBJ2-6; 8 nucleotides align to TRBD1. Trimming removed 0 bases from V and 1 base from J; junction bases left unmatched: 14. CDR1 and CDR2 from the germline V gene are LGHNT and FRNRAP. CDR3 length equals 21 residues. The DNA for the CDR3 is TGTGCTAGTGGTTTGGTTTTTAAATTCACAGGGGGAAGATCTGGGGCCAACGTCCTGACTTTC. This encodes CASGLVFKFTGGRSGANVLTF.

This clone has more than one count but fewer than ten. J is TRBJ2-7 and V is TRBV28; D ambiguous. V was cut by 8 bases and J by 4 bases, with 15 bases left in between. The CDR3 is 13 amino acids. Looked up from germline, CDR1 is MDHEN and CDR2 is SYDVKM. The CDR3 nucleotides read TGTGCCAGCGCGGCCTACCCTGAGTACGAGCAGTACTTC. It translates to CASAAYPEYEQYF.

The V and J genes are TRBV5-1 and TRBJ1-6; D is ambiguous. Per the germline V gene, CDR1 is SGHRS and CDR2 is YFSETQ. V dropped 7 bases and J dropped 7 bases, with 12 bases sitting between them. The CDR3 runs to 13 residues. The CDR3 nucleotides are TGCGCCAGCGAGTCCCAGCCGAATTCACCCCTCCACTTT. Residues: CASESQPNSPLHF.

The CDR3 protein is CASSPPGRTEAFF. As DNA, the CDR3 is TGTGCCAGCAGCCCCCCGGGACGGACTGAAGCTTTCTTT. This chain connects TRBV6-5 to TRBJ1-1, with TRBD1 as a possible D gene (5 bases). Trimming removed 6 bases from V and 5 bases from J, with 13 bases in between. This CDR3 has 13 residues. Germline CDR1 reads MNHEY; CDR2 reads SVGAGI.

This clone was counted only a few times. The genes are TRBV6-5 and TRBJ1-2, with 7 bases aligning to TRBD1. Trimming removed 2 bases from V and 3 bases from J; junction bases left unmatched: 6. Germline V lookup: CDR1 MNHEY, CDR2 SVGAGI. This CDR3 is 15 amino acids long. The CDR3 here is CASSYTGAGDYGYTF. The CDR3 bases are TGTGCCAGCAGTTACACAGGGGCGGGGGACTATGGCTACACCTTC.

This chain links TRBV7-2 with TRBJ2-5; 15 bases are a match to TRBD2. There are 14 residues in the CDR3. Germline V gene data show CDR1 as SGHTA and CDR2 as FQGNSA. With 4 bases clipped from V and 7 bases from J, the junction kept 1 base outside the gene matches. In DNA form, the CDR3 reads TGTGCCAGCAGCTGGGGACTAGCGGGGGGGACCCAGTACTTC. It encodes CASSWGLAGGTQYF.